This TCR beta chain was sequenced in a study of blood T cell repertoires in COVID-19. Study details: Whether acute or convalescent, the COVID-19 samples came from the United States, Italy and Spain. From T cells, B-cell-depleted T cells, or PBMCs came the material, which was cDNA or gDNA.

The age range of participants was about 18 to 90 years, with residence in more than 20 US areas. The V and J ends lost 0 bases and 4 bases, in that order; junction bases with no gene match: 3. Per the germline V gene, CDR1 is LGHNT and CDR2 is FRNRAP. This CDR3 contains 15 residues. Under the authors' procedure: It was from reference gene primer amplification that nucleated cell counts were estimated. Sequenced by immunoSEQ multiplex PCR; TCRdb stores in-frame clones only, minus some. V, J and clone size are taken as reported in that table, and D and trimming were inferred from the DNA itself. The sample has around 230,000 clones; about 87% are singletons.

The source material was PBMCs or T cells enriched from blood (not recorded which). The J gene is TRBJ1-3, the V gene TRBV12-5; 7 bases line up with TRBD1. The receptor comes from a woman aged 35 to 49 with acute COVID-19. The CDR3 bases are TGTGCTAGTGGTTTGGTCCAGGGGGTAGGAAACACCATATATTTT. As protein: CASGLVQGVGNTIYF.